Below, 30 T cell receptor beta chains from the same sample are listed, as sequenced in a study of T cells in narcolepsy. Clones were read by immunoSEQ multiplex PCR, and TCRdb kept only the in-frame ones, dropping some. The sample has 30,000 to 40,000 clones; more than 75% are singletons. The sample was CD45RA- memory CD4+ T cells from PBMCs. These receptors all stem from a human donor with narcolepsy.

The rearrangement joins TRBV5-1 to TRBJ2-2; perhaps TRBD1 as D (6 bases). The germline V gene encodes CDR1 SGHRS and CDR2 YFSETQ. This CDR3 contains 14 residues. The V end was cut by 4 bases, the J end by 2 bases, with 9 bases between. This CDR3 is CASSTGHNTGELFF. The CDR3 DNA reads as TGCGCCAGCAGCACGGGACACAACACCGGGGAGCTGTTTTTT.

The CDR3 loop reads CASRGTANTEAFF. The CDR3 nucleotides read TGTGCCAGCAGGGGGACGGCGAACACTGAAGCTTTCTTT. The J gene is TRBJ1-1, the V gene TRBV2, with D maybe TRBD1 (5 bases). Germline V lookup: CDR1 SNHLY, CDR2 FYNNEI. Deletions cut 6 bases from V and 1 base from J, with 9 bases between. The CDR3 extends over 13 amino acids. Full variable domain (outside the CDR3, taken from reference TRBV2 and TRBJ1-1): EPEVTQTPSHQVTQMGQEVILRCVPISNHLYFYWYRQILGQKVEFLVSFYNNEISEKSEIFDDQFSVERPDGSNFTLKIRSTKLEDSAMYFCASRGTANTEAFFGQGTRLTVV.

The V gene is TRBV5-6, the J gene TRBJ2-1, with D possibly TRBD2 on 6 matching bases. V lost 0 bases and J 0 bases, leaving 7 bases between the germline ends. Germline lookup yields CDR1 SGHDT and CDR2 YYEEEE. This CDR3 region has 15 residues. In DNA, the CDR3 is TGTGCCAGCAGCTTGGGGAGGGTCTCCTACAATGAGCAGTTCTTC. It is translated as CASSLGRVSYNEQFF.

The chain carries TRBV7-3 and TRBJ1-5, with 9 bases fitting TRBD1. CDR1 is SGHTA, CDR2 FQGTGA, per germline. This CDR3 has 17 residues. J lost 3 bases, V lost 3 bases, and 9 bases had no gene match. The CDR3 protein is CASSLCWTGVYNQPQHF. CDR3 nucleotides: TGTGCCAGCAGCTTGTGTTGGACAGGGGTGTACAATCAGCCCCAGCATTTT.

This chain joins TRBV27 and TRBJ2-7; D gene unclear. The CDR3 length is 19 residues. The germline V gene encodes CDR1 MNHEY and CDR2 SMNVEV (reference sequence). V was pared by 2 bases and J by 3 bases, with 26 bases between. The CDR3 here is CASSLRTATPWRRIYEQYF. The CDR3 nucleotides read TGTGCCAGCAGTTTACGTACGGCGACTCCCTGGCGGAGAATCTACGAGCAGTACTTC.

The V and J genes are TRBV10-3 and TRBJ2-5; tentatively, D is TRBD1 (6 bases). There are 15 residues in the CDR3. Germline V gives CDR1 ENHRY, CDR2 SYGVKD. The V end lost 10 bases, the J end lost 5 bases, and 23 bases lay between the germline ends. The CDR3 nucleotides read TGTGCCAGCAGCCCCACGGTGTGGGGGCTGGAGACCCAGTACTTC. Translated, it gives CASSPTVWGLETQYF.

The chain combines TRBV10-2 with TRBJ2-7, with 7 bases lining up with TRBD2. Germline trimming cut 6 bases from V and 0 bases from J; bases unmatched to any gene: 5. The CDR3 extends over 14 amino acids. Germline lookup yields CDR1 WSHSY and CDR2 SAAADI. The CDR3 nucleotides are TGCGCCAGCAGGGGGAGGACTAGCTCCTACGAGCAGTACTTC. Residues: CASRGRTSSYEQYF.

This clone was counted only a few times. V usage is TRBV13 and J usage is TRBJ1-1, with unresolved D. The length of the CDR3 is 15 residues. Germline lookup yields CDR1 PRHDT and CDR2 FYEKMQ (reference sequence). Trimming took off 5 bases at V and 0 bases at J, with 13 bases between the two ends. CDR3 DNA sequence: TGTGCCAGCAGCCCCCCTGAAGGCGTGAACACTGAAGCTTTCTTT. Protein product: CASSPPEGVNTEAFF. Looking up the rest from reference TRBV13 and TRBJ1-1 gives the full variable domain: AAGVIQSPRHLIKEKRETATLKCYPIPRHDTVYWYQQGPGQDPQFLISFYEKMQSDKGSIPDRFSAQQFSDYHSELNMSSLELGDSALYFCASSPPEGVNTEAFFGQGTRLTVV.

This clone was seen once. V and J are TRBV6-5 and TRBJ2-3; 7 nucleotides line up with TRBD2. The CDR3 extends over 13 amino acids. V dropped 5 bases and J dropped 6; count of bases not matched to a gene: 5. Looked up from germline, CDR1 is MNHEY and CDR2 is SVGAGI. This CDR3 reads CASSVGLLDTQYF. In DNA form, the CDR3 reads TGTGCCAGCAGTGTGGGACTATTGGATACGCAGTATTTT.

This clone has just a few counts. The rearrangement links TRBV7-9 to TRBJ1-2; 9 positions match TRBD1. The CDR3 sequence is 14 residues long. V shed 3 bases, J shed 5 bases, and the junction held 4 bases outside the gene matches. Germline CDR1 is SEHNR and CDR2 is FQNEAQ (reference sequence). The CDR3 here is CASSLGTGTYGYTF. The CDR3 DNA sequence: TGTGCCAGCAGCTTGGGGACAGGGACATATGGCTACACCTTC.

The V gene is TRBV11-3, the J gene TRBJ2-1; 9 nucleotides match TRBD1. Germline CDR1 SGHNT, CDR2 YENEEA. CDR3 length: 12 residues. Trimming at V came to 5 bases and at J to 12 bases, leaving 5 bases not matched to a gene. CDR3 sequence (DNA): TGTGCCAGCAGCCTAAGACAGGGGGGGCAGTTCTTC. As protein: CASSLRQGGQFF.

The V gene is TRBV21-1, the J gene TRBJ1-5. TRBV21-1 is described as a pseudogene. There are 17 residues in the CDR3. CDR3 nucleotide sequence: TGTGCCAGCAGCAAAGCTGGATGGAAGAGGGGCAATCAGCCCCAGCATTTT. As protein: CASSKAGWKRGNQPQHF.

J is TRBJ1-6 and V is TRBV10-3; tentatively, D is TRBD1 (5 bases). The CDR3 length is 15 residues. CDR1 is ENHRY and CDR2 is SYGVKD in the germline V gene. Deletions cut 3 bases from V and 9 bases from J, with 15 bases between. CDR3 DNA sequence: TGTGCCATCAGTGAAGATGGTCAAGGGGTTTCACCCCTCCACTTT. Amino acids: CAISEDGQGVSPLHF.

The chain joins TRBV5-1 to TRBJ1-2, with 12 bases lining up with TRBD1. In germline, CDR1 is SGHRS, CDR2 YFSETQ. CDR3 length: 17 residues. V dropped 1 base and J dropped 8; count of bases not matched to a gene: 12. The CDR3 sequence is CASSLTLPGQGAGGYTF. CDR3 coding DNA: TGCGCCAGCAGCTTGACCTTGCCGGGACAGGGGGCAGGGGGCTACACCTTC.

For the CDR3, the DNA is TGTGCCAGAAGCTTGGTCATAGGGTCTGGGGCCAACGTCCTGACTTTC. Amino acid sequence: CARSLVIGSGANVLTF. V usage is TRBV5-3 and J usage is TRBJ2-6; D is unclear. TRBV5-3 is placed among ORFs of uncertain function. The CDR3 contains 16 residues. Deletions cut 0 bases from V and 1 base from J, with 8 bases between.

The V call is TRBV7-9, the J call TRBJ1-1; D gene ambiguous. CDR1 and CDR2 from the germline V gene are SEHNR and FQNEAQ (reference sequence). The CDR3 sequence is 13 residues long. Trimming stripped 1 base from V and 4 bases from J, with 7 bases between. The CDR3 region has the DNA TGTGCCAGCAGCTTAGGCACAACCACTGAAGCTTTCTTT. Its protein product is CASSLGTTTEAFF.

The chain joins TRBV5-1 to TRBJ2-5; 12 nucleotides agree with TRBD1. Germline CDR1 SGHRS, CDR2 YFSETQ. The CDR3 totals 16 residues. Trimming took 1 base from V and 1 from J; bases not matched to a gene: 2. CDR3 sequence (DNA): TGCGCCAGCAGCTTGTGGGGACAGGGGGCCCAAGAGACCCAGTACTTC. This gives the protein CASSLWGQGAQETQYF. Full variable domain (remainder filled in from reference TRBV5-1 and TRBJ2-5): KAGVTQTPRYLIKTRGQQVTLSCSPISGHRSVSWYQQTPGQGLQFLFEYFSETQRNKGNFPGRFSGRQFSNSRSEMNVSTLELGDSALYLCASSLWGQGAQETQYFGPGTRLLVL.

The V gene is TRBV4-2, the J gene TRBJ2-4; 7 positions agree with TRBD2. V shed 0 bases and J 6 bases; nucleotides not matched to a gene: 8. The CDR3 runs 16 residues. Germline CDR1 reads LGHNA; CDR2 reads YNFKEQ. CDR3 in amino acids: CASSQDYSGNRNIQYF. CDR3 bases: TGTGCCAGCAGCCAAGATTACAGCGGGAATCGAAACATTCAGTACTTC.

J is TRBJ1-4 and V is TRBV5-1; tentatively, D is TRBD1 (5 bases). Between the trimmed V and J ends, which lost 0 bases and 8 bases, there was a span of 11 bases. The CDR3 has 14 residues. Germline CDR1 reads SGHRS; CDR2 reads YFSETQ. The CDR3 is CASSLATGVEKLFF. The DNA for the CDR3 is TGCGCCAGCAGCTTGGCTACAGGTGTGGAAAAACTGTTTTTT.

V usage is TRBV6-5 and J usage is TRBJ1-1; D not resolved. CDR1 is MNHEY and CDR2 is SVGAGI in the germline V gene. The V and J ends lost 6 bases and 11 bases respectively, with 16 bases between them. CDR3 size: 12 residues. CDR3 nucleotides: TGTGCCAGCAGGGACCCCGGCCGTGATGCTTTCTTT. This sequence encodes CASRDPGRDAFF.

The CDR3 loop reads CASLRGGMVTDTQYF. DNA for the CDR3: TGTGCCAGCCTTCGAGGAGGTATGGTCACAGATACGCAGTATTTT. V usage is TRBV6-5 and J usage is TRBJ2-3; TRBD2 is a possible D gene (5 bases). V lost 8 bases, J lost 2 bases, and 17 bases lay in between. CDR1 MNHEY and CDR2 SVGAGI come from the germline V gene. The CDR3 loop spans 15 amino acids.

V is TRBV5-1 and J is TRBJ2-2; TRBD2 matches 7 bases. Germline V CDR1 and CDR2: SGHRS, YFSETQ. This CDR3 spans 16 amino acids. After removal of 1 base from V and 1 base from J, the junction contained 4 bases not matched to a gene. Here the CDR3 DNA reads TGCGCCAGCAGCTTGATGGGCGGGGGGAACACCGGGGAGCTGTTTTTT. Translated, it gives CASSLMGGGNTGELFF.

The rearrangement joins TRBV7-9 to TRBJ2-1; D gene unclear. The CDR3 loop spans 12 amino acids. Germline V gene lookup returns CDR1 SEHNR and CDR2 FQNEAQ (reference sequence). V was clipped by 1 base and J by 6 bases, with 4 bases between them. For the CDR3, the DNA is TGTGCCAGCAGCTTAGAAGGCAATGAGCAGTTCTTC. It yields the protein CASSLEGNEQFF.

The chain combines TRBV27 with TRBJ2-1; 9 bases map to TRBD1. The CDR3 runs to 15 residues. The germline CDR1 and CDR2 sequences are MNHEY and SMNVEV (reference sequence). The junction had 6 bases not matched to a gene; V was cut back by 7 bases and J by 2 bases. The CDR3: CASKGTGSPYNEQFF. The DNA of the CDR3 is TGTGCCAGCAAGGGGACAGGGAGTCCCTACAATGAGCAGTTCTTC.

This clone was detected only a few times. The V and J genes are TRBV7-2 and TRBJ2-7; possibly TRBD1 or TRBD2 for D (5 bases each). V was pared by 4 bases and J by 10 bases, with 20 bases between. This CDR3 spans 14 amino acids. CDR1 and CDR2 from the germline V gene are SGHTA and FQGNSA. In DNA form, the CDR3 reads TGTGCCAGCAGCTCTGCCCAACTAGGGGTAAAACAGTACTTC. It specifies CASSSAQLGVKQYF.

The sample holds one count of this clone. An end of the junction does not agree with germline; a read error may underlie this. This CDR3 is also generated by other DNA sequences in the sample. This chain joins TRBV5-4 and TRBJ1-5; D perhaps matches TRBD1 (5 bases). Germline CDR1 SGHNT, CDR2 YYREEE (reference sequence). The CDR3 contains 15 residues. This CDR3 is CASSLGTDSNQPQHF. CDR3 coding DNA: TGTGCCAGCAGCCTAGGGACGGATAGCAATCAGCCTCAGCATTTT.

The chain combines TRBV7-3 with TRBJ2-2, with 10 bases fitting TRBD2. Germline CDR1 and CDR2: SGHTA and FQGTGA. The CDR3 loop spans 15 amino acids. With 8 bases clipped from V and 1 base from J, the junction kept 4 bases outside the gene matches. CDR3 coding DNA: TGTGCCAGCCGATCTAGCGGGGGGAACACCGGGGAGCTGTTTTTT. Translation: CASRSSGGNTGELFF.

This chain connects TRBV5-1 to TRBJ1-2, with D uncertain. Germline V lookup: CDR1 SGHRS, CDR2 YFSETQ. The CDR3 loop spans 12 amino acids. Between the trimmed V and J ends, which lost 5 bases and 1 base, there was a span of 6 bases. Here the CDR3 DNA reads TGCGCCAGCAGTTTAGATAACTATGGCTACACCTTC. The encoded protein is CASSLDNYGYTF.

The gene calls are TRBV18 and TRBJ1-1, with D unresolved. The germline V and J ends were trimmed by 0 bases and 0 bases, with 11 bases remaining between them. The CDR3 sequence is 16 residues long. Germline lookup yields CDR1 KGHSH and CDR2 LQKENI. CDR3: CASSPPDVILNTEAFF. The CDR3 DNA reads TGTGCCAGCTCACCACCCGATGTTATACTGAACACTGAAGCTTTCTTT.

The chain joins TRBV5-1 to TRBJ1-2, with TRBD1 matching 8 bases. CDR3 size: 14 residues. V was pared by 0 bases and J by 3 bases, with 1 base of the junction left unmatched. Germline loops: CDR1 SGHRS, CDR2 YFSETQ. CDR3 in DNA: TGCGCCAGCAGCTTGGAGGGACAGGACTATGGCTACACCTTC. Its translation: CASSLEGQDYGYTF.